This TCR beta chain came from a study of technical replicates of blood from a few donors. The data were produced by immunoSEQ multiplex PCR, yet TCRdb's version contains in-frame clones alone and is incomplete. The sample includes 87,000 or so clones, about 91% of them seen just once. Material: T cells isolated from PBMCs. This sequence was found in a human donor in good health.

The CDR3 here is CASRGRGELFF. DNA for the CDR3: TGCGCCAGTCGCGGTAGGGGGGAGCTGTTTTTT. This chain connects TRBV10-1 to TRBJ2-2; unclear D gene. The CDR3 covers 11 residues. The germline V gene has CDR1 WNHNN and CDR2 SYGVQD (reference sequence). V lost 9 bases and J lost 8, with 10 bases in between.